Shown below are 24 T cell receptor beta chains from a single sample sequenced in a study of human T cells and chemical hapten exposure. Time point meaning: patch test 1, 2 weeks after DPC sensitization. Described treatment: therapeutic diphenylcyclopropenone sensitization with weekly scalp DPC. TCRdb ran MiXCR on the RACE reads and lists one entry per CDR3 protein. The sample lists roughly 120,000 distinct CDR3 sequences, 9.5% to 13% occurring once. The sample here was whole blood, taken in connection with sensitization to the hapten diphenylcyclopropenone (DPC). The origin of the receptors is a woman aged 45 to 65 with alopecia areata. Some clones in this sample may be carry-over from other donors' samples.

The chain links TRBV3-1 to TRBJ2-2; 7 bases match TRBD2. Germline V lookup: CDR1 LGHDT, CDR2 YNNKEL (reference sequence). Trimming at V came to 3 bases and at J to 6 bases, leaving 10 bases not matched to a gene. CDR3 length: 16 residues. The CDR3 DNA follows: TGTGCCAGCAGCCAGCCGCGGGAGCAGCCGCCCGGGGAGCTGTTTTTT. Translating it yields CASSQPREQPPGELFF.

This clonotype was seen many times. The chain couples TRBV18 to TRBJ1-3; D is uncertain. The CDR3 is 14 residues long. CDR1 and CDR2 from the germline V gene are KGHSH and LQKENI. Trimming removed 2 bases from V and 0 bases from J, with 5 bases in between. CDR3 region: CASSPGDSGNTIYF. The CDR3 DNA is TGTGCCAGCTCACCAGGCGACTCTGGAAACACCATATATTTT.

This clonotype was detected only a few times. The chain uses TRBV25-1 and TRBJ1-6; possibly TRBD1 for D (6 bases). CDR3 size: 14 residues. The V gene lost 3 bases and the J gene lost 8 bases, with 11 bases spanning the gap. CDR1 and CDR2 (germline): MGHDK, SYGVNS. CDR3 bases: TGTGCCAGCAGTGATTGGGGGGCGGATTCACCCCTCCACTTT. Residues: CASSDWGADSPLHF.

J is TRBJ1-3 and V is TRBV11-2, with 8 positions matching TRBD1. Germline V CDR1 and CDR2: SGHAT, FQNNGV. CDR3 length: 16 residues. With 8 bases clipped from V and 0 bases from J, the junction kept 9 bases outside the gene matches. The chain's CDR3 is CASAPITGGSGNTIYF. CDR3 in DNA: TGTGCCAGCGCCCCGATCACAGGGGGCTCTGGAAACACCATATATTTT.

This clonotype was recorded many times. The V call is TRBV5-5, the J call TRBJ1-4; 8 bases align to TRBD1. After removal of 3 bases from V and 0 bases from J, the junction contained 1 base not matched to a gene. Per the germline V gene, CDR1 is SGHKS and CDR2 is YYEKEE (reference sequence). The CDR3 has 15 residues. CDR3 in amino acids: CASSWTGTTNEKLFF. In DNA form, the CDR3 reads TGTGCCAGCAGCTGGACAGGGACAACTAATGAAAAACTGTTTTTT.

This clonotype appeared a few times. This chain joins TRBV28 and TRBJ1-6, with 8 bases that match TRBD1. Germline CDR1 reads MDHEN; CDR2 reads SYDVKM. Trimming cost V 10 bases and J 7 bases; bases outside gene matches: 6. The CDR3 length is 13 residues. CDR3 DNA sequence: TGTGCCACTGAGACAGGGGTAAATTCACCCCTCCACTTT. It translates to CATETGVNSPLHF.

CDR3 region: CGEYRANTGELFF. The CDR3 nucleotides are TGCGGGGAATACAGGGCAAACACCGGGGAGCTGTTTTTT. The rearrangement joins TRBV20-1 to TRBJ2-2, with a weak D call TRBD1 (6 bases). CDR3 length: 13 amino acids. CDR1 DFQATT and CDR2 SNEGSKA come from the germline V gene (reference sequence).

There are a few counts of this clonotype. V usage is TRBV7-8 and J usage is TRBJ2-3; 10 bases are a match to TRBD2. The CDR3 is made up of 19 amino acids. V shed 3 bases and J 0 bases; nucleotides not matched to a gene: 12. Germline values: CDR1 SGHVS, CDR2 FQNEAQ. The DNA of the CDR3 is TGTGCCAGCAGCTTTTTACCTACTCTAGCGGGGGCGAGCACAGATACGCAGTATTTT. Translating gives CASSFLPTLAGASTDTQYF.

This chain links TRBV6-2 or TRBV6-3 with TRBJ1-1; D not certain. The CDR3 spans 16 residues. The V end was cut by 4 bases, the J end by 1 base, with 16 bases between. The germline gives CDR1 MNHEY, CDR2 SVGEGT. The CDR3 reads CASSFLQPGQNTEAFF. Written as DNA, the CDR3 is TGTGCCAGCAGTTTCCTCCAACCGGGTCAGAACACTGAAGCTTTCTTT.

This clonotype was detected a few times. The chain uses TRBV28 and TRBJ2-1; 7 bases fit TRBD2. After removal of 5 bases from V and 13 bases from J, the junction contained 5 bases not matched to a gene. CDR3 length: 11 amino acids. Per germline, CDR1 MDHEN and CDR2 SYDVKM. The CDR3 protein is CASSPQREQFF. DNA for the CDR3: TGTGCCAGCAGTCCCCAGCGGGAACAGTTCTTC.

This clonotype has at least ten counts. The genes are TRBV12-3 or TRBV12-4 and TRBJ1-2, with 8 nucleotides matching TRBD1. Trimming removed 6 bases from V and 7 bases from J; junction bases left unmatched: 7. The CDR3 loop spans 13 amino acids. CDR3 in amino acids: CASRPTGAGGYTF. The CDR3 bases are TGTGCCAGCAGGCCGACAGGGGCCGGTGGCTACACCTTC.

Ten or more counts support this clonotype. The gene calls are TRBV5-1 and TRBJ2-2; D possibly matches TRBD1 or TRBD2 (5 bases each). Trimming stripped 0 bases from V and 4 bases from J, with 16 bases between. The germline CDR1 and CDR2 sequences are SGHRS and YFSETQ. The CDR3 extends over 17 amino acids. CDR3 nucleotide sequence: TGCGCCAGCAGCTTGGATAGTAGAGGGGCCGGCACCGGGGAGCTGTTTTTT. Translation: CASSLDSRGAGTGELFF.

The gene calls are TRBV29-1 and TRBJ1-2, with D unclear. Between the trimmed V and J ends, which lost 3 bases and 8 bases, there was a span of 13 bases. The germline gives CDR1 SQVTM, CDR2 ANQGSEA. CDR3 length: 12 residues. The CDR3: CSVEGSRYGYTF. CDR3 DNA: TGCAGCGTTGAGGGGAGTAGGTACGGCTACACCTTC.

CDR3: CASSFGFSDYNEQFF. CDR3 nucleotides: TGTGCCAGCAGCTTCGGTTTTTCGGATTACAATGAGCAGTTCTTC. The chain carries TRBV7-9 and TRBJ2-1, with unresolved D. The CDR3 extends over 15 amino acids. CDR1 and CDR2 from the germline V gene are SEHNR and FQNEAQ (reference sequence). Between the trimmed V and J ends, which lost 3 bases and 4 bases, there was a span of 13 bases. Full variable domain (rest looked up from reference TRBV7-9 and TRBJ2-1): DTGVSQNPRHKITKRGQNVTFRCDPISEHNRLYWYRQTLGQGPEFLTYFQNEAQLEKSRLLSDRFSAERPKGSFSTLEIQRTEQGDSAMYLCASSFGFSDYNEQFFGPGTRLTVL.

This clonotype was counted a few times. The chain joins TRBV5-1 to TRBJ2-3; the match to TRBD1 covers 10 bases. This CDR3 comprises 13 residues. CDR1 and CDR2 (germline): SGHRS, YFSETQ. After removal of 5 bases from V and 6 bases from J, the junction contained 3 bases not matched to a gene. The CDR3 bases are TGCGCCAGCAGAGAGGGACAGGGGGATACGCAGTATTTT. Translation gives CASREGQGDTQYF.

In this sample, this clonotype turned up many times. The chain has TRBV6-2 or TRBV6-3 and TRBJ1-1, with a tentative D call TRBD1 (5 bases). CDR3 length equals 13 residues. CDR1 MNHEY and CDR2 SVGEGT come from the germline V gene. V was shortened by 5 bases and J by 5 bases, with 12 bases between the two germline ends. The CDR3 DNA reads TGTGCCAGCAGTCAAAACAGGCGGACTGAAGCTTTCTTT. Translated, it gives CASSQNRRTEAFF.

This clonotype has more than one count but fewer than ten. This chain links TRBV25-1 with TRBJ1-2; the D is unclear. V was clipped by 3 bases and J by 4 bases, with 6 bases between them. The length of the CDR3 is 12 residues. Germline V gives CDR1 MGHDK, CDR2 SYGVNS. The CDR3 here is CASSEVGYGYTF. CDR3 in DNA: TGTGCCAGCAGTGAGGTTGGCTATGGCTACACCTTC.

The chain employs TRBV7-8 and TRBJ2-5; 7 bases fit TRBD1. Per germline, CDR1 SGHVS and CDR2 FQNEAQ. This CDR3 comprises 16 residues. The junction had 9 bases not matched to a gene; V was cut back by 4 bases and J by 1 base. In DNA form, the CDR3 reads TGTGCCAGCAGCTCCATGATACAGGGGACCCAAGAGACCCAGTACTTC. Translation gives CASSSMIQGTQETQYF.

Notes on this clonotype: The junction shows a germline mismatch at one end, possibly a read error. This rearrangement joins TRBV11-3 to TRBJ2-7; D remains unclear. The germline V gene encodes CDR1 SGHNT and CDR2 YENEEA. The CDR3 runs to 13 residues. The CDR3 bases are TGTACCAGCAGCTTAGATCACCGAGACGAGCAGTACTTC. Protein product: CTSSLDHRDEQYF.

There are many counts of this clonotype. The chain joins TRBV14 to TRBJ2-7; 7 bases line up with TRBD1. Germline CDR1 is SGHDN and CDR2 is FVKESK. V gave up 2 bases and J gave up 0 bases; unmatched junction bases: 7. The CDR3 consists of 16 residues. The chain's CDR3 is CASSQPTGQISYEQYF. The DNA of the CDR3 is TGTGCCAGCAGCCAACCCACGGGACAGATCTCCTACGAGCAGTACTTC.

The chain has TRBV29-1 and TRBJ1-2, with 9 nucleotides matching TRBD1. Germline V lookup: CDR1 SQVTM, CDR2 ANQGSEA. V was clipped by 5 bases and J by 4 bases; unmatched bases: 14. This CDR3 has 16 residues. As DNA, the CDR3 is TGCAGCGTTATATTAACCTCGACAGGGGGAATCTATGGCTACACCTTC. This sequence encodes CSVILTSTGGIYGYTF.

This chain joins TRBV28 and TRBJ2-7; the D call may be TRBD1 or TRBD2 (5 bases each). Germline V lookup: CDR1 MDHEN, CDR2 SYDVKM. V lost 1 base and J 5 bases, leaving 12 bases between the germline ends. This CDR3 spans 14 amino acids. The CDR3, as DNA: TGTGCCAGCAGTTTATCAGGGACGGCCCACGAGCAGTACTTC. This encodes CASSLSGTAHEQYF.

The table lists this clonotype with a few counts. V is TRBV12-3 or TRBV12-4 and J is TRBJ1-5; TRBD1 agrees at 8 bases. With 3 bases clipped from V and 3 bases from J, the junction kept 4 bases outside the gene matches. The CDR3 has 15 residues. The CDR3 is CASSFRDRINQPQHF. The DNA of the CDR3 is TGTGCCAGCAGTTTTCGGGACAGGATCAATCAGCCCCAGCATTTT.

The rearrangement uses TRBV20-1 and TRBJ2-5; D may be TRBD2 (6 bases). V gave up 1 base and J gave up 3 bases, with 15 bases separating them. CDR1 is DFQATT, CDR2 SNEGSKA, per germline (reference sequence). CDR3 length: 15 amino acids. CDR3 in DNA: TGCAGTGCTAGAGTCCGTAGCGGATATAAAGAGACCCAGTACTTC. Translating it yields CSARVRSGYKETQYF.